This T cell receptor (beta chain) was sequenced during a study of CD8 T cells in Susac syndrome. In germline, CDR1 is SGHRS, CDR2 YFSETQ. V dropped 4 bases and J dropped 5 bases, with 12 bases sitting between them. The CDR3 covers 13 residues. The sequenced target, TCR beta, came from blood CD8+ and CD4+ T cells. The CD8+ and CD4+ T cells were negatively isolated, with the TEMRA cells enriched by FACS. RNA totalling about 0.45 to 1 ug underwent reverse transcription with random hexamers. By means of immunoSEQ multiplex PCR, TCR beta CDR3 spanning 54 Vbeta and 13 Jbeta underwent amplification. MiXCR was run by TCRdb on the immunoSEQ multiplex PCR reads, yielding one entry per CDR3 protein. The data contain about 140,000 distinct CDR3 sequences, about 95% of them seen just once; the ten biggest clones take up around 0.12%.

Sequences were obtained from CD4+ T cells from PBMCs. This receptor was taken from a human donor with multiple sclerosis. The chain employs TRBV5-1 and TRBJ2-5; D is unresolved. The CDR3 DNA reads TGCGCCAGCAGCCCTAACCCCCAGGAGACCCAGTACTTC. Its protein product is CASSPNPQETQYF.